The 30 T cell receptor beta chains below were found in one sample sequenced in a study of CD8 T cells in Susac syndrome. An amount of RNA that ranged from about 0.45 to 1 ug was reverse transcribed with random hexamers. Via MiXCR, TCRdb re-called the immunoSEQ multiplex PCR reads, giving one row per CDR3 protein. The table has some 120,000 distinct CDR3 sequences, under 95% seen once. The sequenced sample was CD8+ T cells from PBMCs. These receptors came from a human donor with multiple sclerosis.

This clonotype was detected a few times. This chain connects TRBV4-3 to TRBJ2-7, with D perhaps matching TRBD1 or TRBD2 (6 bases each). There are 14 residues in the CDR3. With 1 base removed from V and 2 bases from J, the gap between germline ends came to 9 bases. CDR1 LGHNA and CDR2 YSLEER come from the germline V gene. This CDR3 reads CASSQVRGAYEQYF. CDR3 DNA sequence: TGCGCCAGCAGCCAAGTGAGGGGGGCCTACGAGCAGTACTTC.

V gene TRBV6-5 combines with J gene TRBJ2-1; either TRBD1 or TRBD2 may fit D (5 bases each). In germline, CDR1 is MNHEY, CDR2 SVGAGI. V lost 7 bases, J lost 10 bases, and 20 bases lay in between. The CDR3 spans 14 residues. CDR3 nucleotide sequence: TGTGCCAGCACCCAAGAGGGGCGCGGCGGCGAGCAGTTCTTC. This codes for CASTQEGRGGEQFF.

The chain links TRBV29-1 to TRBJ1-2, with D unclear. Between the trimmed V and J ends, which lost 8 bases and 5 bases, there was a span of 12 bases. Germline V gives CDR1 SQVTM, CDR2 ANQGSEA. The CDR3 is 11 amino acids. The CDR3, as DNA: TGCAGCTCACACGAGGCATATGGCTACACCTTC. Amino acid sequence: CSSHEAYGYTF.

The chain links TRBV16 to TRBJ2-7, with D possibly being TRBD2 (7 bases). This CDR3 region has 17 residues. V lost 4 bases, J lost 0 bases, and 19 bases lay in between. Germline CDR1 reads KGHSY; CDR2 reads FQNENV. The CDR3 is CASSPVRGAGSSYEQYF. The CDR3 DNA reads as TGTGCCAGCAGCCCGGTACGGGGGGCTGGTTCCTCCTACGAGCAGTACTTC.

V gene TRBV15 combines with J gene TRBJ2-2; 9 bases match TRBD2. The trim removed 5 bases at V and 0 bases at J, leaving 1 base unmatched. CDR3 length: 15 residues. Germline V lookup: CDR1 LNHNV, CDR2 YYDKDF (reference sequence). CDR3 DNA: TGTGCCACCAGCTTAGCGGGGGCGAACACCGGGGAGCTGTTTTTT. As protein: CATSLAGANTGELFF.

The chain uses TRBV20-1 and TRBJ1-5; 7 positions agree with TRBD1. The CDR3 spans 15 residues. Germline loops: CDR1 DFQATT, CDR2 SNEGSKA (reference sequence). The J segment lost 0 bases and the V segment lost 6 bases, leaving 8 bases of the junction unmatched. CDR3 coding DNA: TGCAGTGCCCGAGGGGACAGTTATAGCAATCAGCCCCAGCATTTT. Translated: CSARGDSYSNQPQHF.

This rearrangement joins TRBV15 to TRBJ2-3, with a possible D match to TRBD1 (5 bases). V gave up 8 bases and J gave up 7 bases, with 22 bases separating them. In germline, CDR1 is LNHNV, CDR2 YYDKDF (reference sequence). The CDR3 has 15 amino acids. CDR3 nucleotide sequence: TGTGCCACCCGACCCGGGCAGGGATCGTTTTATACGCAGTATTTT. This sequence encodes CATRPGQGSFYTQYF.

The genes are TRBV7-9 and TRBJ2-7; 7 positions match TRBD2. CDR3 length equals 15 residues. Germline V gene data show CDR1 as SEHNR and CDR2 as FQNEAQ (reference sequence). The V and J ends lost 8 bases and 2 bases, in that order; junction bases with no gene match: 12. The CDR3 coding sequence is TGTGCCAGCGGGGAGCGGGGCGGACGGCCCTACGAGCAGTACTTC. It specifies CASGERGGRPYEQYF.

The chain carries TRBV12-3 or TRBV12-4 and TRBJ1-5; D uncertain. The CDR3 runs to 14 residues. V was cut by 3 bases and J by 2 bases, with 8 bases left in between. Written as DNA, the CDR3 is TGTGCCAGCAGTTTTGACATGGGCAATCAGCCCCAGCATTTT. Translating it yields CASSFDMGNQPQHF.

The V gene is TRBV27, the J gene TRBJ1-5; tentative D call: TRBD1 (6 bases). The germline V and J ends were trimmed by 10 bases and 7 bases, with 26 bases remaining between them. CDR3 size: 16 residues. Germline V gene lookup returns CDR1 MNHEY and CDR2 SMNVEV (reference sequence). CDR3 DNA: TGTGCCACTAATGTCAGGGGCCCCGGACAGCACCAGCCCCAGCATTTT. It encodes CATNVRGPGQHQPQHF.

This rearrangement joins TRBV20-1 to TRBJ2-1; D is perhaps TRBD1 (5 bases). This CDR3 comprises 15 residues. Between the trimmed V and J ends, which lost 1 base and 0 bases, there was a span of 10 bases. Germline V gene data show CDR1 as DFQATT and CDR2 as SNEGSKA (reference sequence). For the CDR3, the DNA is TGCAGTGCTAGAGGACAGCGTAGCTCCTACAATGAGCAGTTCTTC. It is translated as CSARGQRSSYNEQFF.

The gene calls are TRBV27 and TRBJ1-1; D not certain. Germline values: CDR1 MNHEY, CDR2 SMNVEV (reference sequence). V lost 5 bases, J lost 11 bases, and 24 bases lay in between. This CDR3 region has 15 residues. CDR3 residues: CASSPLEGVGIDAFF. CDR3 DNA: TGTGCCAGCAGTCCCCTTGAGGGTGTTGGGATTGATGCTTTCTTT.

This clonotype came up once. The chain uses TRBV11-2 and TRBJ2-2; 8 nucleotides match TRBD2. This CDR3 is 15 amino acids long. J gave up 1 base and V 7 bases, and 5 bases lay outside the gene matches. Germline V gene sequence: CDR1 SGHAT, CDR2 FQNNGV. The CDR3 sequence: CASTLAGGNTGELFF. The CDR3 DNA follows: TGTGCCAGCACCCTCGCGGGAGGGAACACCGGGGAGCTGTTTTTT.

This chain uses TRBV5-1 with TRBJ2-7; perhaps TRBD2 as D (7 bases). The V and J ends lost 2 bases and 4 bases respectively, with 16 bases between them. CDR1 SGHRS and CDR2 YFSETQ come from the germline V gene. The CDR3 spans 15 residues. The CDR3 protein is CASSLSRGGEYEQYF. In nucleotides, the CDR3 is TGCGCCAGCAGCTTAAGTAGGGGGGGAGAATACGAGCAGTACTTC. The full variable domain, rest sourced from reference TRBV5-1 and TRBJ2-7, is KAGVTQTPRYLIKTRGQQVTLSCSPISGHRSVSWYQQTPGQGLQFLFEYFSETQRNKGNFPGRFSGRQFSNSRSEMNVSTLELGDSALYLCASSLSRGGEYEQYFGPGTRLTVT.

The sample holds a few counts of this clonotype. This rearrangement joins TRBV7-9 to TRBJ1-1; 7 nucleotides line up with TRBD1. Germline lookup yields CDR1 SEHNR and CDR2 FQNEAQ (reference sequence). V was pared by 5 bases and J by 11 bases, with 8 bases of the junction left unmatched. This CDR3 has 12 amino acids. This CDR3 reads CASSLDRVHAFF. In DNA form, the CDR3 reads TGTGCCAGCAGCCTCGACAGGGTGCATGCTTTCTTT.

A single count supports this clonotype. This rearrangement joins TRBV6-6 to TRBJ1-4; 7 bases match TRBD1. V lost 5 bases and J lost 7; bases outside the gene matches: 4. The V gene's germline CDR1 is MNHNY and CDR2 SVGAGI (reference sequence). CDR3 size: 13 residues. The CDR3 is CASSDGTAEKLFF. CDR3 DNA sequence: TGTGCCAGCAGTGATGGGACAGCTGAAAAACTGTTTTTT.

The chain uses TRBV15 and TRBJ2-1; 8 bases line up with TRBD2. V was clipped by 4 bases and J by 0 bases; unmatched bases: 5. The CDR3 totals 16 residues. Germline V gives CDR1 LNHNV, CDR2 YYDKDF (reference sequence). The CDR3 DNA sequence: TGTGCCACCAGCATACTAGCGGCAAGCTCCTACAATGAGCAGTTCTTC. This codes for CATSILAASSYNEQFF.

This clonotype was seen just once. J is TRBJ2-3 and V is TRBV6-5, with TRBD1 matching 11 bases. The germline V gene has CDR1 MNHEY and CDR2 SVGAGI. Losses at the gene ends were 5 bases for V and 6 bases for J; bases not matched to a gene: 7. This CDR3 has 15 residues. This chain's CDR3 is CASSTGQGAGDTQYF. The CDR3 DNA reads as TGTGCCAGCAGTACCGGACAGGGGGCAGGGGATACGCAGTATTTT.

The rearrangement uses TRBV12-3 or TRBV12-4 and TRBJ2-2; D is undetermined. The CDR3 is 12 residues long. V shed 8 bases and J shed 6 bases, with 10 bases lying between them. In DNA, the CDR3 is TGTGCCAGCGGGCTCTCCCCCGGGGAGCTGTTTTTT. It encodes CASGLSPGELFF.

The rearrangement links TRBV27 to TRBJ2-1; 8 nucleotides agree with TRBD2. J lost 9 bases, V lost 6 bases, and 7 bases had no gene match. The CDR3 covers 13 residues. In germline, CDR1 is MNHEY, CDR2 SMNVEV (reference sequence). The CDR3 nucleotides are TGTGCCAGCAGCCCCGGACTAGCAGCTGAGCAGTTCTTC. Its protein product is CASSPGLAAEQFF.

The rearrangement uses TRBV4-1 and TRBJ2-1, with D possibly being TRBD1 (5 bases). CDR3 size: 13 residues. Trimming removed 3 bases from V and 5 bases from J, with 8 bases in between. Per the germline V gene, CDR1 is MGHRA and CDR2 is YSYEKL. CDR3 in amino acids: CASSHAQDNEQFF. The DNA of the CDR3 is TGCGCCAGCAGCCACGCACAGGACAATGAGCAGTTCTTC.

The rearrangement joins TRBV19 to TRBJ2-7; 10 bases are a match to TRBD1. The ends lost 9 bases at V and 3 bases at J; junction bases unmatched: 8. Germline V gives CDR1 LNHDA, CDR2 SQIVND (reference sequence). The CDR3 totals 14 residues. DNA of the CDR3: TGTGCCAGCCAGAGGACAGGGGGGATCTACGAGCAGTACTTC. It encodes CASQRTGGIYEQYF.

Only a few counts were recorded for this clonotype. The CDR3 is CASSLFLSEGEQYF. The DNA of the CDR3 is TGCGCCAGCAGCTTGTTCCTGTCAGAGGGGGAGCAGTACTTC. The gene calls are TRBV5-1 and TRBJ2-7; D could derive from TRBD1 or TRBD2 (5 bases each). Trimming left V 1 base short and J 7 bases short, with 15 bases between. The CDR3 has 14 residues. Per germline, CDR1 SGHRS and CDR2 YFSETQ.

The genes are TRBV4-3 and TRBJ2-7; unclear D gene. Trimming cost V 1 base and J 4 bases, with 14 bases left between them. CDR1 is LGHNA, CDR2 YSLEER, per germline. This CDR3 comprises 15 residues. The CDR3 coding sequence is TGCGCCAGCAGCCAAGTCTGGGGAAACTCTTACGAGCAGTACTTC. Translating it yields CASSQVWGNSYEQYF.

The genes are TRBV6-5 and TRBJ2-1, with TRBD2 identical over 10 bases. The CDR3 length is 15 residues. V was clipped by 5 bases and J by 5 bases; unmatched bases: 6. Germline CDR1 MNHEY, CDR2 SVGAGI. This chain's CDR3 is CASSQSGLAHNEQFF. The CDR3 bases are TGTGCCAGCAGTCAGTCGGGACTAGCGCACAATGAGCAGTTCTTC.

The genes are TRBV11-1 and TRBJ2-2; D might be TRBD1 (6 bases). Per the germline V gene, CDR1 is SGHAT and CDR2 is FQDESV (reference sequence). The CDR3 sequence is 14 residues long. The V and J ends lost 5 bases and 6 bases respectively, with 13 bases between them. In nucleotides, the CDR3 is TGTGCCAGCAGCAATCTAGGGGGATCCGGGGAGCTGTTTTTT. It translates to CASSNLGGSGELFF. The whole variable domain, remainder taken from reference TRBV11-1 and TRBJ2-2, is EAEVAQSPRYKITEKSQAVAFWCDPISGHATLYWYRQILGQGPELLVQFQDESVVDDSQLPKDRFSAERLKGVDSTLKIQPAELGDSAMYLCASSNLGGSGELFFGEGSRLTVL.

The sample holds one count of this clonotype. The chain joins TRBV12-3 or TRBV12-4 to TRBJ2-2; D not resolved. The CDR3 contains 13 residues. Deletions cut 5 bases from V and 8 bases from J, with 12 bases between. The CDR3 DNA reads TGTGCCAGCAGTCTGGGATCCTTGGGGGAGCTGTTTTTT. This translates into CASSLGSLGELFF.

The chain carries TRBV28 and TRBJ2-7; D uncertain. CDR1 MDHEN and CDR2 SYDVKM come from the germline V gene. The CDR3 totals 11 residues. The V gene lost 8 bases and the J gene lost 5 bases, with 10 bases spanning the gap. The CDR3 DNA reads as TGTGCCAGCGAGGAAGAAGACGAGCAGTACTTC. This sequence encodes CASEEEDEQYF.

Here the CDR3 DNA reads TGTGCCAGCAGCCAAGTTTGGGACAGGGGAGTCAATGAGCAGTTCTTC. This encodes CASSQVWDRGVNEQFF. The rearrangement uses TRBV3-1 and TRBJ2-1, with 10 bases identical to TRBD1. The V gene's germline CDR1 is LGHDT and CDR2 YNNKEL (reference sequence). CDR3 length: 16 residues. Losses at the gene ends were 1 base for V and 6 bases for J; bases not matched to a gene: 6.

The chain employs TRBV6-5 and TRBJ2-1, with 8 bases aligning to TRBD2. The V and J ends lost 5 bases and 7 bases, in that order; junction bases with no gene match: 10. CDR3 size: 15 residues. Germline values: CDR1 MNHEY, CDR2 SVGAGI. The CDR3 coding sequence is TGTGCCAGCAGTACCCCGGGAGGGCCGAGGAATGAGCAGTTCTTC. Encoded protein: CASSTPGGPRNEQFF.